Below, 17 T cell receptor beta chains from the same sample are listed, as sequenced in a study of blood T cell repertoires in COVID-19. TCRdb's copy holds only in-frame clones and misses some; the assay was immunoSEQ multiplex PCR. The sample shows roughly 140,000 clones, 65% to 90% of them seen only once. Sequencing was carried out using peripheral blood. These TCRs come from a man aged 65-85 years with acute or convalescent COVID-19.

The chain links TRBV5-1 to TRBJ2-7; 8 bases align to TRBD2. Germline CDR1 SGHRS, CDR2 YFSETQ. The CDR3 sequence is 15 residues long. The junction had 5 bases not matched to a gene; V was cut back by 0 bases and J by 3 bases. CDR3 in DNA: TGCGCCAGCAGCTTGGTCCTAGCGGGCAACTACGAGCAGTACTTC. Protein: CASSLVLAGNYEQYF.

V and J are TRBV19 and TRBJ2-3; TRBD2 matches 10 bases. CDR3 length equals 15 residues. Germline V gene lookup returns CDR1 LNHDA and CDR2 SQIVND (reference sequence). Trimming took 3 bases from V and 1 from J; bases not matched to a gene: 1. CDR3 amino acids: CASSITSGGTDTQYF. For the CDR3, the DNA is TGTGCCAGTAGTATTACTAGCGGGGGCACAGATACGCAGTATTTT.

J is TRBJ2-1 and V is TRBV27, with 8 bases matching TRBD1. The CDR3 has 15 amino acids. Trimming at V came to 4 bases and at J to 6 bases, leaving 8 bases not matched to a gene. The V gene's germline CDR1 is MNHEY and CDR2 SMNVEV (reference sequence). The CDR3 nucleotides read TGTGCCAGCAGTTCCCGGGACAGGCAAGGCAATGAGCAGTTCTTC. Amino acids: CASSSRDRQGNEQFF.

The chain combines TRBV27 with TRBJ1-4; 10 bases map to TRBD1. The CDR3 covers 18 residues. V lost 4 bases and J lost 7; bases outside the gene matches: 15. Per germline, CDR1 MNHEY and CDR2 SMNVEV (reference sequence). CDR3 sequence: CASSSYGTGVVIIEKLFF. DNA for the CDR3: TGTGCCAGCAGTTCCTACGGGACAGGGGTCGTCATTATTGAAAAACTGTTTTTT.

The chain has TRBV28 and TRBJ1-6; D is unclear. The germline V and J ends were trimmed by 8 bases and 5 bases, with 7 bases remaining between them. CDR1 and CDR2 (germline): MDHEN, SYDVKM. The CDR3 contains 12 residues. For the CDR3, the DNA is TGTGCCAGCGGAGGTCATAATTCACCCCTCCACTTT. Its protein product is CASGGHNSPLHF.

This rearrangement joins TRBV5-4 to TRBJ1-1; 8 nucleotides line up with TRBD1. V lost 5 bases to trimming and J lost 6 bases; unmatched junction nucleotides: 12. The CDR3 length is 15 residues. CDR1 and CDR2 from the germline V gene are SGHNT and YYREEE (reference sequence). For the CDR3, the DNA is TGTGCCAGCAGGGGACAGGTGGGTGGCTTCGCTGAAGCTTTCTTT. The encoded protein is CASRGQVGGFAEAFF.

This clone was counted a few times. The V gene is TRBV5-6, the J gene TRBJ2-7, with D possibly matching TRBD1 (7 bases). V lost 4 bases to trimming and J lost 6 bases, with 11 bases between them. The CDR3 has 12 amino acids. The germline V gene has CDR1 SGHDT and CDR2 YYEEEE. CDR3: CASSAQGGEQYF. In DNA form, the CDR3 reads TGTGCCAGCAGCGCGCAGGGGGGCGAGCAGTACTTC. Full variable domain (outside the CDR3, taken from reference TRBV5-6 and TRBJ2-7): DAGVTQSPTHLIKTRGQQVTLRCSPKSGHDTVSWYQQALGQGPQFIFQYYEEEERQRGNFPDRFSGHQFPNYSSELNVNALLLGDSALYLCASSAQGGEQYFGPGTRLTVT.

CDR3 nucleotide sequence: TGCGCCAGCAGCCAAGTGACAGGGGCTGAAGCTTTCTTT. Translated, it gives CASSQVTGAEAFF. The chain is built from TRBV4-3 and TRBJ1-1; 8 bases are a match to TRBD1. The CDR3 length is 13 residues. Germline CDR1 and CDR2: LGHNA and YSLEER. With 1 base clipped from V and 6 bases from J, the junction kept 1 base outside the gene matches.

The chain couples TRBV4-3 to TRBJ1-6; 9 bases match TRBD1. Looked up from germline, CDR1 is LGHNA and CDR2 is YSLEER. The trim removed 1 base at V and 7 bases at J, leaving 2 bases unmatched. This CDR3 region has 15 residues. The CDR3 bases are TGCGCCAGCAGCCAAGTGACAGGGGGGAATTCACCCCTCCACTTT. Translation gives CASSQVTGGNSPLHF.

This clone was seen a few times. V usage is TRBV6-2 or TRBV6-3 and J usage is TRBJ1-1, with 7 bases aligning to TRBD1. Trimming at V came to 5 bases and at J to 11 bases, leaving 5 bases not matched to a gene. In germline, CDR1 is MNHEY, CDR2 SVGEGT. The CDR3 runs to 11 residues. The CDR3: CASSNTGDAFF. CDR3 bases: TGTGCCAGCAGTAATACAGGGGATGCTTTCTTT.

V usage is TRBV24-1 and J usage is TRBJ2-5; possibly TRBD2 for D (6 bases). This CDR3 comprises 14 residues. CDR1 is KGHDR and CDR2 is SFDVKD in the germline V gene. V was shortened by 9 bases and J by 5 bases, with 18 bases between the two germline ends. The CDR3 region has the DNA TGTGCCACCGGTCGGGCGGGGTACGCGGAGACCCAGTACTTC. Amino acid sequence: CATGRAGYAETQYF.

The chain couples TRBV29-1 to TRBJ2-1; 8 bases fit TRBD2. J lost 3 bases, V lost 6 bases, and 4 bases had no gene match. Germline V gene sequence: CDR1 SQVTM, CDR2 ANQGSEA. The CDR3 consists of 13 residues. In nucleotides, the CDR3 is TGCAGCGTCGCCGGGACTAGCTACAATGAGCAGTTCTTC. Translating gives CSVAGTSYNEQFF.

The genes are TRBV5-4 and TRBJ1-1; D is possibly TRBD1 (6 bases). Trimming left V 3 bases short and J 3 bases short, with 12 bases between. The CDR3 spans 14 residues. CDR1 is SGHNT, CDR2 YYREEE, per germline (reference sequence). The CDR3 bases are TGTGCCAGCAGCTCCGACAGGATTTACACTGAAGCTTTCTTT. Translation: CASSSDRIYTEAFF.

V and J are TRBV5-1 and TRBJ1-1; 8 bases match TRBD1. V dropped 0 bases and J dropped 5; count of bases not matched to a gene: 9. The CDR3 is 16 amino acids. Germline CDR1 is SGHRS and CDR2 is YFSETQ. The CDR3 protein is CASSLEVNRGRTEAFF. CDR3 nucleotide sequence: TGCGCCAGCAGCTTGGAGGTAAACAGGGGGAGGACTGAAGCTTTCTTT.

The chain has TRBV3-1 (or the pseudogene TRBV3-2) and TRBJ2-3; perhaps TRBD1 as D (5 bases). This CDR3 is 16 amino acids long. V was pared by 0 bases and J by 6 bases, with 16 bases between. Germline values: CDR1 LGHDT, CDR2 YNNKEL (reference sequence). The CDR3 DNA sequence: TGTGCCAGCAGCCAAGATAAGGGGCCTCGTTCGGATACGCAGTATTTT. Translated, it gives CASSQDKGPRSDTQYF.

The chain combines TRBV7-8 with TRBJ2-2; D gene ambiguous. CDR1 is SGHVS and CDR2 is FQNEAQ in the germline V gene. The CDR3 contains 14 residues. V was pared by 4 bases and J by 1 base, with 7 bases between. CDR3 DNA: TGTGCCAGCAGCTCTTCGGGGAACACCGGGGAGCTGTTTTTT. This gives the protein CASSSSGNTGELFF.

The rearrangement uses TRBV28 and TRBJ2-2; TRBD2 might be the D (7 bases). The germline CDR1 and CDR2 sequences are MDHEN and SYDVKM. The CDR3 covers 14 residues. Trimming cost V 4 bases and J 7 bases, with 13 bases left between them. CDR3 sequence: CASSYRGGVGELFF. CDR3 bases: TGTGCCAGCAGTTACCGAGGGGGGGTCGGGGAGCTGTTTTTT.